A single sample is the source of the 14 T cell receptor beta chains below, sequenced in a study of blood T cell repertoires in COVID-19. TCRdb keeps only in-frame clones here, not all; method: immunoSEQ multiplex PCR. The repertoire holds approximately 220,000 clones, with roughly nine tenths as singletons. The sample taken for sequencing was PBMCs or T cells enriched from blood (not recorded which). The receptors stem from a young woman with acute COVID-19.

The J gene is TRBJ2-2, the V gene TRBV4-3; D unresolved. This CDR3 contains 14 residues. Germline CDR1 is LGHNA and CDR2 is YSLEER. Between the trimmed V and J ends, which lost 1 base and 2 bases, there was a span of 5 bases. The CDR3 region is CASSQGQNTGELFF. In DNA, the CDR3 is TGCGCCAGCAGCCAAGGACAAAACACCGGGGAGCTGTTTTTT.

This chain links TRBV7-9 with TRBJ1-1; perhaps TRBD1 as D (6 bases). The germline V gene encodes CDR1 SEHNR and CDR2 FQNEAQ (reference sequence). Deletions cut 1 base from V and 4 bases from J, with 19 bases between. The CDR3 has 17 amino acids. CDR3 amino acids: CASSLGPPGGASTEAFF. The CDR3 region has the DNA TGTGCCAGCAGCTTAGGCCCCCCCGGGGGGGCAAGCACTGAAGCTTTCTTT.

This chain joins TRBV2 and TRBJ1-1; D ambiguous. V lost 4 bases and J 1 base, leaving 7 bases between the germline ends. This CDR3 contains 13 residues. Germline CDR1 and CDR2: SNHLY and FYNNEI. In DNA form, the CDR3 reads TGTGCCAGCAGTGGGGCAGGGAACACTGAAGCTTTCTTT. Amino acids: CASSGAGNTEAFF.

This clone was recorded a few times. The chain couples TRBV7-9 to TRBJ1-1; 11 bases agree with TRBD1. In germline, CDR1 is SEHNR, CDR2 FQNEAQ (reference sequence). This CDR3 spans 17 amino acids. The trim removed 0 bases at V and 5 bases at J, leaving 8 bases unmatched. CDR3 amino acids: CASSLAGGTGGRTEAFF. CDR3 DNA: TGTGCCAGCAGCTTAGCAGGTGGGACAGGGGGAAGGACTGAAGCTTTCTTT.

This rearrangement joins TRBV3-1 (or the pseudogene TRBV3-2) to TRBJ1-2; D ambiguous. Between the trimmed V and J ends, which lost 0 bases and 5 bases, there was a span of 10 bases. CDR3 length: 14 residues. Germline CDR1 LGHDT, CDR2 YNNKEL (reference sequence). DNA for the CDR3: TGTGCCAGCAGCCAAGAAACAGTCACATATGGCTACACCTTC. Translating gives CASSQETVTYGYTF.

The V call is TRBV7-3, the J call TRBJ2-7; 9 bases map to TRBD1. CDR1 and CDR2 (germline): SGHTA, FQGTGA. With V trimmed by 4 bases and J by 4 bases, 2 bases remained unmatched. This CDR3 has 13 amino acids. The CDR3 DNA sequence: TGTGCCAGCAGCTGGGGACAGGGATACGAGCAGTACTTC. It specifies CASSWGQGYEQYF. Variable domain in full (rest from reference TRBV7-3 and TRBJ2-7): GAGVSQTPSNKVTEKGKYVELRCDPISGHTALYWYRQSLGQGPEFLIYFQGTGAADDSGLPNDRFFAVRPEGSVSTLKIQRTERGDSAVYLCASSWGQGYEQYFGPGTRLTVT.

The chain is built from TRBV27 and TRBJ1-2; tentatively, D is TRBD1 (5 bases). The CDR3 spans 15 residues. Trimming left V 3 bases short and J 4 bases short, with 15 bases between. CDR1 MNHEY and CDR2 SMNVEV come from the germline V gene (reference sequence). This CDR3 is CASSFSLDTPYGYTF. CDR3 coding DNA: TGTGCCAGCAGTTTCTCATTGGACACCCCCTATGGCTACACCTTC.

The CDR3 DNA reads TGTGCCAGTAGTATATTCGAGGGATTCGGGACAGATACGCAGTATTTT. This gives the protein CASSIFEGFGTDTQYF. This chain joins TRBV19 and TRBJ2-3; perhaps TRBD2 as D (5 bases). Germline V gene lookup returns CDR1 LNHDA and CDR2 SQIVND (reference sequence). Trimming cost V 2 bases and J 3 bases, with 15 bases left between them. This CDR3 region has 16 residues.

This clone appeared a few times. V and J are TRBV28 and TRBJ1-5; possibly TRBD1 for D (5 bases). The CDR3 length is 19 residues. The germline gives CDR1 MDHEN, CDR2 SYDVKM. Trimming left V 4 bases short and J 0 bases short, with 22 bases between. DNA for the CDR3: TGTGCCAGCAGTTCAGCTGACCCCTTCAGGGCCTATAGCAATCAGCCCCAGCATTTT. Translated: CASSSADPFRAYSNQPQHF.

V gene TRBV27 combines with J gene TRBJ2-3, with 9 bases that match TRBD2. This CDR3 is built from 14 residues. Germline assignment: CDR1 MNHEY and CDR2 SMNVEV (reference sequence). V was pared by 5 bases and J by 3 bases, with 3 bases of the junction left unmatched. This CDR3 is CASSSSGGTDTQYF. CDR3 bases: TGTGCCAGCAGTAGTAGCGGGGGTACAGATACGCAGTATTTT.

The CDR3 DNA reads TGCGCCAGCAGTGAGAGTGGAGAGGGTCAGCCCCAGCATTTT. Its protein product is CASSESGEGQPQHF. V gene TRBV10-1 combines with J gene TRBJ1-5; D unclear. The CDR3 is 14 amino acids. Trimming removed 2 bases at V and 6 bases at J, with 11 bases between. Germline CDR1 is WNHNN and CDR2 is SYGVQD (reference sequence).

The gene calls are TRBV30 and TRBJ1-2; possible D gene TRBD1, 6 bases. The CDR3 has 14 amino acids. Germline V gives CDR1 GTSNPN, CDR2 SVGIG (reference sequence). V lost 0 bases, J lost 4 bases, and 12 bases lay in between. The CDR3 coding sequence is TGTGCCTGGAGTGTACTTCTAGGGGGCTATGGCTACACCTTC. This encodes CAWSVLLGGYGYTF.

This rearrangement joins TRBV30 to TRBJ1-1; 7 bases are a match to TRBD1. J was trimmed by 1 base and V by 3 bases; bases with no gene match: 5. The CDR3 covers 14 residues. Germline CDR1 is GTSNPN and CDR2 is SVGIG (reference sequence). The CDR3 DNA is TGTGCCTGGAGCATCGGACAGGCGAACACTGAAGCTTTCTTT. This sequence encodes CAWSIGQANTEAFF.

The chain uses TRBV5-1 and TRBJ2-7, with TRBD1 matching over 7 bases. V lost 4 bases, J lost 5 bases, and 9 bases stayed unmatched. The CDR3 contains 14 residues. The germline V gene encodes CDR1 SGHRS and CDR2 YFSETQ. CDR3 residues: CASSPTGKEDEQYF. CDR3 DNA: TGCGCCAGCAGCCCGACAGGGAAGGAGGACGAGCAGTACTTC. Full variable domain (rest looked up from reference TRBV5-1 and TRBJ2-7): KAGVTQTPRYLIKTRGQQVTLSCSPISGHRSVSWYQQTPGQGLQFLFEYFSETQRNKGNFPGRFSGRQFSNSRSEMNVSTLELGDSALYLCASSPTGKEDEQYFGPGTRLTVT.